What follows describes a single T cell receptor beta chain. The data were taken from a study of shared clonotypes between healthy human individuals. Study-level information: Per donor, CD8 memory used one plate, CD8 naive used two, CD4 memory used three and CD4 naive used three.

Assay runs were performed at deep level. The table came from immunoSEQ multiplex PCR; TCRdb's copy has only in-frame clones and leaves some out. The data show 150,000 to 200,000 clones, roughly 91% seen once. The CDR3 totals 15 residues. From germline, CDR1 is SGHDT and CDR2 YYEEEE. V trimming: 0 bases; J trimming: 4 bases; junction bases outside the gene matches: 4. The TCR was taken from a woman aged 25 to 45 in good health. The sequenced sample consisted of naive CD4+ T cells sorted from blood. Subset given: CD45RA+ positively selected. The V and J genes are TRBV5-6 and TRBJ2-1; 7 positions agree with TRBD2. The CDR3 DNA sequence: TGTGCCAGCAGCTTGGTGCTAGCGGAGTACAATGAGCAGTTCTTC. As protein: CASSLVLAEYNEQFF.